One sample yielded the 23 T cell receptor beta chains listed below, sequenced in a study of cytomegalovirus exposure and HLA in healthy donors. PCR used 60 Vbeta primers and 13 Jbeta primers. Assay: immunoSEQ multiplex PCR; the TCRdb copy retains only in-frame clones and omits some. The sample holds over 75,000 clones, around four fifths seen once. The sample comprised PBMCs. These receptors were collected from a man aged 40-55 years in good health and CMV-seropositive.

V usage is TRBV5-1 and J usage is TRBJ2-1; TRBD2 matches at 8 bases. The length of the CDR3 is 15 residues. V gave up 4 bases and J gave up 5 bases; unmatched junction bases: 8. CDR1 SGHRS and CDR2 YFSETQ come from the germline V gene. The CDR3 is CASSVLSGGDNEQFF. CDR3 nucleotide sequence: TGCGCCAGCAGCGTCCTTTCGGGGGGGGACAATGAGCAGTTCTTC. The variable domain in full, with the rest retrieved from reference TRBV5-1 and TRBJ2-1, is KAGVTQTPRYLIKTRGQQVTLSCSPISGHRSVSWYQQTPGQGLQFLFEYFSETQRNKGNFPGRFSGRQFSNSRSEMNVSTLELGDSALYLCASSVLSGGDNEQFFGPGTRLTVL.

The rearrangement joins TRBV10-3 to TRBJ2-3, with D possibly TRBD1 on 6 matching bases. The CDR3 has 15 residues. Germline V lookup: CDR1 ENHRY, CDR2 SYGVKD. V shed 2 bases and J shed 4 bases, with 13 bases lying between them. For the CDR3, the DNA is TGTGCCATCAGTGAGACGGGACAAACTTCAGATACGCAGTATTTT. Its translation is CAISETGQTSDTQYF.

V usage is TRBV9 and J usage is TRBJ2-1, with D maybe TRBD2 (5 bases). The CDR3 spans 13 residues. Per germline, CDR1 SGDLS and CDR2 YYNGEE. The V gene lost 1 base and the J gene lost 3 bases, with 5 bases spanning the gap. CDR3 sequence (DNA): TGTGCCAGCAGCGTAAGCGGCTACAATGAGCAGTTCTTC. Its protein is CASSVSGYNEQFF.

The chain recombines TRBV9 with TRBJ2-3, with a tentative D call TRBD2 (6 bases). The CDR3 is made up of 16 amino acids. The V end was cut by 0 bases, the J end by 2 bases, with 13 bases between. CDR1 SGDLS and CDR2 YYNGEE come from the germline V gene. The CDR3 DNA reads TGTGCCAGCAGCGTAGGAAGCGGGTGGGCCACAGATACGCAGTATTTT. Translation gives CASSVGSGWATDTQYF. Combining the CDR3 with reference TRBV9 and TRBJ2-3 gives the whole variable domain DSGVTQTPKHLITATGQRVTLRCSPRSGDLSVYWYQQSLDQGLQFLIQYYNGEERAKGNILERFSAQQFPDLHSELNLSSLELGDSALYFCASSVGSGWATDTQYFGPGTRLTVL.

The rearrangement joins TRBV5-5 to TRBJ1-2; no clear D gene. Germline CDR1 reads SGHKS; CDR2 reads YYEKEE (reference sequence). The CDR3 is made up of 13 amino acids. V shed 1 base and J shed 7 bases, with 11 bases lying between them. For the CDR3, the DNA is TGTGCCAGCAGCTTGAGGACTGCCAGTGGCTACACCTTC. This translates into CASSLRTASGYTF.

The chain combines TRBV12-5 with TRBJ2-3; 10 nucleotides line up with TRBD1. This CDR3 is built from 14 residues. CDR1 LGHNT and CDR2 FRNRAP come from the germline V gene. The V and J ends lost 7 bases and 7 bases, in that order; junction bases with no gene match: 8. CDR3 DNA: TGTGCTAGTGTCACCGGGACAGGGGAGCATACGCAGTATTTT. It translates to CASVTGTGEHTQYF.

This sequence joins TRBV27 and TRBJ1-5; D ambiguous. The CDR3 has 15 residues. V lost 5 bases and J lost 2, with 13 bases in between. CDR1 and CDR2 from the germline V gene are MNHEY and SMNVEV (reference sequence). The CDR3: CASSPLEIGNQPQHF. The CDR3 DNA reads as TGTGCCAGCAGTCCCCTCGAGATAGGCAATCAGCCCCAGCATTTT.

CDR3 protein: CASEASLAKNIQYF. The CDR3 bases are TGTGCCAGCGAGGCGAGTCTAGCCAAAAACATTCAGTACTTC. This chain uses TRBV2 with TRBJ2-4; no firm D call. Trimming removed 8 bases from V and 0 bases from J, with 11 bases in between. The germline V gene has CDR1 SNHLY and CDR2 FYNNEI. The CDR3 contains 14 residues. The variable domain in full, completed from reference TRBV2 and TRBJ2-4, reads EPEVTQTPSHQVTQMGQEVILRCVPISNHLYFYWYRQILGQKVEFLVSFYNNEISEKSEIFDDQFSVERPDGSNFTLKIRSTKLEDSAMYFCASEASLAKNIQYFGAGTRLSVL.

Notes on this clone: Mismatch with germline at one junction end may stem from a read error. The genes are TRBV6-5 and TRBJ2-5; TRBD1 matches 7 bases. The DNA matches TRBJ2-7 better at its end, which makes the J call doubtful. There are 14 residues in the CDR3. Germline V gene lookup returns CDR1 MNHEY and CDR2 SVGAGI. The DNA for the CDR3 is TGTGCCATCAGTGACAGGGATATGACCTACGAGCAGTACTTC. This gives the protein CAISDRDMTYEQYF.

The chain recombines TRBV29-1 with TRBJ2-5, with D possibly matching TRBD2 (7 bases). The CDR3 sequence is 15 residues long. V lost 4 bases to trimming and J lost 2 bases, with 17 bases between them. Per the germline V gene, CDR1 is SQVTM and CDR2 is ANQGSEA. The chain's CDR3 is CSVVPTRGGQETQYF. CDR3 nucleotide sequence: TGCAGCGTTGTTCCCACGAGGGGGGGGCAAGAGACCCAGTACTTC.

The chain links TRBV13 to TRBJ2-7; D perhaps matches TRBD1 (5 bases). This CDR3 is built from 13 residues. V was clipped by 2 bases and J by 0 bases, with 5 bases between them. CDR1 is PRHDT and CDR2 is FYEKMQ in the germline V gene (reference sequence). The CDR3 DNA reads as TGTGCCAGCAGCTTAACAGGCTCCTACGAGCAGTACTTC. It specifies CASSLTGSYEQYF.

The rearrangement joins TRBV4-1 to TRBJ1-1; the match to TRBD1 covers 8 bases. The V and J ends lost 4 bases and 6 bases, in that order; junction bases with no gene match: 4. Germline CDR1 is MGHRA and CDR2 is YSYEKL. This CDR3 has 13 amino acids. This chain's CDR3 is CASSLWTGSEAFF. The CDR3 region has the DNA TGCGCCAGCAGCCTCTGGACAGGGTCTGAAGCTTTCTTT.

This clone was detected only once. CDR3 sequence: CASSGLMGTGGTQYF. CDR3 in DNA: TGTGCCAGCAGCGGCCTGATGGGGACAGGGGGTACGCAGTATTTT. This chain uses TRBV9 with TRBJ2-3; TRBD1 aligns across 11 bases. The CDR3 loop spans 15 amino acids. CDR1 is SGDLS, CDR2 YYNGEE, per germline. V dropped 3 bases and J dropped 8; count of bases not matched to a gene: 8.

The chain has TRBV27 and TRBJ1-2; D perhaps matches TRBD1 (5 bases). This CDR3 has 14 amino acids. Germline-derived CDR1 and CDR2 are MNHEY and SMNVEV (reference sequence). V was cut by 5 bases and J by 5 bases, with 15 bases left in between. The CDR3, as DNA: TGTGCCAGCAGTCCCCGGGGGGACGGATATGGCTACACCTTC. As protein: CASSPRGDGYGYTF.

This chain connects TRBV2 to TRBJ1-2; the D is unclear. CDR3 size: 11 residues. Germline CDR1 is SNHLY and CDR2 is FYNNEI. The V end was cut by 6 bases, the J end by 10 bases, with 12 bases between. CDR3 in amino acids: CASRVERSYTF. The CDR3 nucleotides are TGTGCCAGCAGGGTTGAGCGGTCCTACACCTTC.

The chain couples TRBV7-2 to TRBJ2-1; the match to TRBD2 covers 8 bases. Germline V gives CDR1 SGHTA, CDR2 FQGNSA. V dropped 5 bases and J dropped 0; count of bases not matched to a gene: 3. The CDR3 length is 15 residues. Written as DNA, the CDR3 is TGTGCCAGCAGCCCGAGCGGGAGCTCCTACAATGAGCAGTTCTTC. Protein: CASSPSGSSYNEQFF.

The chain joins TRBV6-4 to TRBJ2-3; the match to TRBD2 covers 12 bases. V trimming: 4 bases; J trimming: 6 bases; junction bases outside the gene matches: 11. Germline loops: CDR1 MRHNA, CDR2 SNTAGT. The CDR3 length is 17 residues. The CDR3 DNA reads TGTGCCAGCAGTGCCAGGACTAGCGGGAAAGATCTGGATACGCAGTATTTT. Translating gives CASSARTSGKDLDTQYF.

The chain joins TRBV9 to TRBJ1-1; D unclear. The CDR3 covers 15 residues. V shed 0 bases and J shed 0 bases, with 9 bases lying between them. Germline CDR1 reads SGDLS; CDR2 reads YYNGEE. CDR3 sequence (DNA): TGTGCCAGCAGCGTAGAAGGAGGGATGAACACTGAAGCTTTCTTT. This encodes CASSVEGGMNTEAFF.

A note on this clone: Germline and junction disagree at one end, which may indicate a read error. CDR3 coding DNA: TGCGCCAGCACCCGTGGACTAGCGAAAGAGGCCCAGTACTTC. Protein product: CASTRGLAKEAQYF. The chain couples TRBV5-1 to TRBJ2-5; 9 bases line up with TRBD2. The CDR3 has 14 residues. The germline gives CDR1 SGHRS, CDR2 YFSETQ.

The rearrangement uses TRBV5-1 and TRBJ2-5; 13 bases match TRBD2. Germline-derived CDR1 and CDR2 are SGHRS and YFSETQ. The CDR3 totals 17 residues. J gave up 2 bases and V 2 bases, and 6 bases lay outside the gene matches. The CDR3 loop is CASSFPTSGGSQETQYF. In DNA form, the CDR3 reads TGCGCCAGCAGCTTCCCGACTAGCGGGGGGTCTCAAGAGACCCAGTACTTC.

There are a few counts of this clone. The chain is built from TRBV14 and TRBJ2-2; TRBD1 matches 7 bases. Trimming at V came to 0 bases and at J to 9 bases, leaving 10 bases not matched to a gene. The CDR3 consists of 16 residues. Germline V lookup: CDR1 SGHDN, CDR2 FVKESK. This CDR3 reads CASSQDRRQGFRELFF. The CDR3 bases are TGTGCCAGCAGCCAAGATCGAAGACAGGGATTCAGGGAGCTGTTTTTT.

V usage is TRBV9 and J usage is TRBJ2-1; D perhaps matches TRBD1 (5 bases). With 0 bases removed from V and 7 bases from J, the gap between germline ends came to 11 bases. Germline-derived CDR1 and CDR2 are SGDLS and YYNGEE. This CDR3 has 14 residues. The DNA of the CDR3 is TGTGCCAGCAGCGTAGATGGGGCGGCGAATGAGCAGTTCTTC. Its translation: CASSVDGAANEQFF.

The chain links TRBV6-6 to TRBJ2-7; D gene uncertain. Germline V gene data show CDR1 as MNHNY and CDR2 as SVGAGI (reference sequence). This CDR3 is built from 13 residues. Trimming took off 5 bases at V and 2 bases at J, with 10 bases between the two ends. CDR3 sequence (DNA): TGTGCCAGCAGTACGACACCTACCTACGAGCAGTACTTC. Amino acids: CASSTTPTYEQYF.